The next 16 T cell receptor beta chains were all read from a single sample in a study of blood T cell repertoires in COVID-19. Generated by immunoSEQ multiplex PCR, the TCRdb table keeps only in-frame clones and is missing some. The repertoire holds about 160,000 clones, with about 93% as singletons. The sequenced sample was peripheral blood. The receptors come from a woman aged 45-60 years with acute or convalescent COVID-19.

The rearrangement uses TRBV2 and TRBJ1-5; D not resolved. In germline, CDR1 is SNHLY, CDR2 FYNNEI. The V end was cut by 8 bases, the J end by 7 bases, with 15 bases between. This CDR3 contains 13 residues. CDR3 sequence (DNA): TGTGCCAGCGGGAGGGAGGGCCTCCAGCCCCAGCATTTT. Translated: CASGREGLQPQHF.

This rearrangement joins TRBV7-6 to TRBJ1-2, with 8 bases matching TRBD1. Trimming removed 5 bases from V and 2 bases from J; junction bases left unmatched: 4. This CDR3 is 14 amino acids long. In germline, CDR1 is SGHVS, CDR2 FNYEAQ. CDR3 sequence: CASSLSGGNYGYTF. Written as DNA, the CDR3 is TGTGCCAGCAGCCTATCAGGGGGCAACTATGGCTACACCTTC.

The chain recombines TRBV28 with TRBJ1-1; TRBD1 matches 10 bases. Germline V gives CDR1 MDHEN, CDR2 SYDVKM. The CDR3 has 12 amino acids. V lost 7 bases, J lost 9 bases, and 5 bases stayed unmatched. CDR3 nucleotide sequence: TGTGCCAGCACCTTAGACAGGGGGCAAGCTTTCTTT. Translating gives CASTLDRGQAFF.

This clone was seen just once. The chain combines TRBV2 with TRBJ1-5; 7 nucleotides match TRBD1. The V gene's germline CDR1 is SNHLY and CDR2 FYNNEI. The CDR3 runs to 15 residues. Trimming at V came to 7 bases and at J to 0 bases, leaving 6 bases not matched to a gene. CDR3 in amino acids: CASNDRALSNQPQHF. CDR3 DNA: TGTGCCAGCAACGACAGGGCCCTTAGCAATCAGCCCCAGCATTTT.

The V call is TRBV10-3, the J call TRBJ1-1, with a possible D match to TRBD1 (5 bases). The germline V and J ends were trimmed by 6 bases and 11 bases, with 13 bases remaining between them. CDR1 ENHRY and CDR2 SYGVKD come from the germline V gene. CDR3 length: 11 amino acids. In DNA form, the CDR3 reads TGTGCCATCAGAGTGGAACAGGCGGCTTTCTTT. Its protein product is CAIRVEQAAFF.

This clone appeared a few times. The chain is built from TRBV11-3 and TRBJ2-3; 16 nucleotides align to TRBD2. The ends lost 4 bases at V and 0 bases at J; junction bases unmatched: 1. The germline V gene has CDR1 SGHNT and CDR2 YENEEA. CDR3 length: 17 residues. The CDR3 loop reads CASSSGLAGGSTDTQYF. CDR3 nucleotides: TGTGCCAGCAGCTCGGGACTAGCGGGGGGGAGCACAGATACGCAGTATTTT.

The chain uses TRBV2 and TRBJ1-6, with 7 bases identical to TRBD1. The CDR3 has 18 amino acids. The trim removed 6 bases at V and 0 bases at J, leaving 11 bases unmatched. Germline lookup yields CDR1 SNHLY and CDR2 FYNNEI. This chain's CDR3 is CASSSSGQANSYNSPLHF. DNA of the CDR3: TGTGCCAGCAGCTCGAGCGGACAGGCCAACTCCTATAATTCACCCCTCCACTTT.

The J gene is TRBJ1-5, the V gene TRBV18; no reliable D call. Germline CDR1 reads KGHSH; CDR2 reads LQKENI. The CDR3 runs to 13 residues. Trimming took 2 bases from V and 4 from J, leaving 6 bases between them. CDR3 sequence reads: CASSPAGNQPQHF. DNA of the CDR3: TGTGCCAGCTCACCAGCGGGAAATCAGCCCCAGCATTTT.

This clone showed up just once. The rearrangement joins TRBV4-1 to TRBJ2-5; TRBD2 might be the D (5 bases). The germline V and J ends were trimmed by 0 bases and 7 bases, with 9 bases remaining between them. The CDR3 contains 13 residues. CDR1 and CDR2 from the germline V gene are MGHRA and YSYEKL. CDR3 sequence: CASSQDFAGTQYF. CDR3 bases: TGCGCCAGCAGCCAAGATTTCGCGGGGACCCAGTACTTC.

This clone has a single count. The chain joins TRBV19 to TRBJ1-1; D unclear. Germline loops: CDR1 LNHDA, CDR2 SQIVND (reference sequence). V gave up 5 bases and J gave up 0 bases, with 22 bases separating them. This CDR3 is 18 amino acids long. The DNA for the CDR3 is TGTGCCAGTAGTGTTGGACTCCCAAAGATTCGTTTGAACACTGAAGCTTTCTTT. Its translation is CASSVGLPKIRLNTEAFF. Using reference TRBV19 and TRBJ1-1 for the parts outside the CDR3, the full variable domain is DGGITQSPKYLFRKEGQNVTLSCEQNLNHDAMYWYRQDPGQGLRLIYYSQIVNDFQKGDIAEGYSVSREKKESFPLTVTSAQKNPTAFYLCASSVGLPKIRLNTEAFFGQGTRLTVV.

The rearrangement uses TRBV6-5 and TRBJ1-2; maybe TRBD1 (6 bases). CDR1 is MNHEY and CDR2 is SVGAGI in the germline V gene. The V and J ends lost 4 bases and 3 bases respectively, with 15 bases between them. The CDR3 has 15 amino acids. CDR3 DNA sequence: TGTGCCAGCAGTTCAACAGGGTCCCGAGACTATGGCTACACCTTC. Translating gives CASSSTGSRDYGYTF.

The gene calls are TRBV19 and TRBJ1-1; D is uncertain. The CDR3 consists of 14 residues. The V end lost 3 bases, the J end lost 1 base, and 9 bases lay between the germline ends. CDR1 is LNHDA, CDR2 SQIVND, per germline (reference sequence). This CDR3 reads CASSIRLTNTEAFF. The CDR3, as DNA: TGTGCCAGTAGTATCAGACTGACGAACACTGAAGCTTTCTTT.

This clone has more than one count but fewer than ten. The chain recombines TRBV2 with TRBJ1-5; D may be TRBD1 (6 bases). Germline assignment: CDR1 SNHLY and CDR2 FYNNEI. CDR3 length: 14 amino acids. The V end was cut by 4 bases, the J end by 7 bases, with 14 bases between. The CDR3 DNA reads as TGTGCCAGCAGTGGGGGACAAACAGAGCAGCCCCAGCATTTT. Residues: CASSGGQTEQPQHF. The whole variable domain, filled in from reference TRBV2 and TRBJ1-5, reads EPEVTQTPSHQVTQMGQEVILRCVPISNHLYFYWYRQILGQKVEFLVSFYNNEISEKSEIFDDQFSVERPDGSNFTLKIRSTKLEDSAMYFCASSGGQTEQPQHFGDGTRLSIL.

The chain's CDR3 is CASSRAGPGQPQHF. The CDR3 DNA follows: TGTGCCAGCAGTCGAGCGGGGCCAGGTCAGCCCCAGCATTTT. This chain joins TRBV7-9 and TRBJ1-5; tentatively, D is TRBD1 (5 bases). Germline V lookup: CDR1 SEHNR, CDR2 FQNEAQ (reference sequence). The ends were cut back, 6 bases at V and 6 bases at J, with 15 bases in the middle. There are 14 residues in the CDR3.

The V gene is TRBV28, the J gene TRBJ2-5; tentatively, D is TRBD2 (5 bases). CDR3 length equals 14 residues. V was trimmed by 2 bases and J by 2 bases, leaving 9 bases between them. Germline V CDR1 and CDR2: MDHEN, SYDVKM. The CDR3 nucleotides read TGTGCCAGCAGTTTAGGAGGTTTACAAGAGACCCAGTACTTC. The encoded protein is CASSLGGLQETQYF.

V is TRBV6-5 and J is TRBJ2-7; 10 bases line up with TRBD1. CDR1 and CDR2 from the germline V gene are MNHEY and SVGAGI. V trimming: 7 bases; J trimming: 5 bases; junction bases outside the gene matches: 8. The CDR3 is 14 amino acids. CDR3 protein: CASTRDRGMDEQYF. The CDR3, as DNA: TGTGCCAGCACCCGGGACAGGGGAATGGACGAGCAGTACTTC.